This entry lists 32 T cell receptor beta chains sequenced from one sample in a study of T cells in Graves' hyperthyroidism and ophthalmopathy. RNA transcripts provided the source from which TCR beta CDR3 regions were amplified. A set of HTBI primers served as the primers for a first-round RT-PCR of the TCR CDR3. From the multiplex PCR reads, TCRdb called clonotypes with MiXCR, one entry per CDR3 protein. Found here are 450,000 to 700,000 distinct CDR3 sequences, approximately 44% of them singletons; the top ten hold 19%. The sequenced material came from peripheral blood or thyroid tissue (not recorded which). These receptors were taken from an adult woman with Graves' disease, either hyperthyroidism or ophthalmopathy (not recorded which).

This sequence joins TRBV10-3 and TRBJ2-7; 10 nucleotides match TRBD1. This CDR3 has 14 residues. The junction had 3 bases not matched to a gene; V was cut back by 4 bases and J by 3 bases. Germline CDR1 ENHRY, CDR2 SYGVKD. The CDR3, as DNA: TGTGCCATCAGTGCGGGACAGGGGATCTACGAGCAGTACTTC. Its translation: CAISAGQGIYEQYF.

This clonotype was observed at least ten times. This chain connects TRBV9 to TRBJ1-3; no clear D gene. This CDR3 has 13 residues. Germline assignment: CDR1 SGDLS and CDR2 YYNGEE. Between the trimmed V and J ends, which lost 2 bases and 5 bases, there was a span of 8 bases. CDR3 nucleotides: TGTGCCAGCAGCGTGGGTCCAAGAAACACCATATATTTT. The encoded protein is CASSVGPRNTIYF.

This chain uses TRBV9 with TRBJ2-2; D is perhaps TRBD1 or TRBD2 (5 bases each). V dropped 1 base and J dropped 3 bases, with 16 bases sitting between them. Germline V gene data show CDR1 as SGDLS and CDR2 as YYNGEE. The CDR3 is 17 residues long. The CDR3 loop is CASSVKADWGHTGELFF. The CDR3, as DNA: TGTGCCAGCAGCGTAAAAGCGGACTGGGGACACACCGGGGAGCTGTTTTTT.

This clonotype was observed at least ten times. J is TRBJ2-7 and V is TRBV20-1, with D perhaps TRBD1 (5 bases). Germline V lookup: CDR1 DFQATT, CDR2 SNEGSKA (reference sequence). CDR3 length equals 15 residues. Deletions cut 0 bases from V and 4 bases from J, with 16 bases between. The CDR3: CSARDRAGLRYEQYF. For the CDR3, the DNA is TGCAGTGCTAGAGATAGGGCAGGGCTTAGGTACGAGCAGTACTTC.

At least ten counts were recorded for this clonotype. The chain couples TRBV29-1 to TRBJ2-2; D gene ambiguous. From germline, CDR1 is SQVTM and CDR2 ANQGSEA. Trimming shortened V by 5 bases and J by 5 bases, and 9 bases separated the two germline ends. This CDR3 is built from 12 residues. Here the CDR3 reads CSVRDKTGELFF. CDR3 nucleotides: TGCAGCGTTAGGGATAAGACCGGGGAGCTGTTTTTT.

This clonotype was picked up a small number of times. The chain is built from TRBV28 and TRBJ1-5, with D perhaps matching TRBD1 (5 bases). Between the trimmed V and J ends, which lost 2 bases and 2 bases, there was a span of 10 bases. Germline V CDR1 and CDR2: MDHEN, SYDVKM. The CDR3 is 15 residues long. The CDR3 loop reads CASSLRGPRNQPQHF. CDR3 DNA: TGTGCCAGCAGTTTACGGGGACCCCGCAATCAGCCCCAGCATTTT. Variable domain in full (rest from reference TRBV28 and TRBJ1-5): DVKVTQSSRYLVKRTGEKVFLECVQDMDHENMFWYRQDPGLGLRLIYFSYDVKMKEKGDIPEGYSVSREKKERFSLILESASTNQTSMYLCASSLRGPRNQPQHFGDGTRLSIL.

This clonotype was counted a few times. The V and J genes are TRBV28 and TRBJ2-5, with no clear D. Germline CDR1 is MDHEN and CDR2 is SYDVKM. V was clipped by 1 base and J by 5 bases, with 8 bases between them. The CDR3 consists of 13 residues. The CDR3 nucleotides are TGTGCCAGCAGTTTATTGACCAGGGAGACCCAGTACTTC. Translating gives CASSLLTRETQYF.

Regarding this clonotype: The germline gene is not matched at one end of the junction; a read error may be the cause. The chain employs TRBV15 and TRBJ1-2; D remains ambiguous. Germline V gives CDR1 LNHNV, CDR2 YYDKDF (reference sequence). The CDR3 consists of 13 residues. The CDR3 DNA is TGTGCCGCCAGCAGTCCAGCTAACTATGGCTACACCTTC. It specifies CAASSPANYGYTF.

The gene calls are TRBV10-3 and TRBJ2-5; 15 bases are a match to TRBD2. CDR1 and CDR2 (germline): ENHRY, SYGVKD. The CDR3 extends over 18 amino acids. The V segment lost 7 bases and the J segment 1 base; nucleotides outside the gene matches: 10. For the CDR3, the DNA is TGTGCCATCACTCCCGGGACTAGCGGGGGGACAAGCCAAGAGACCCAGTACTTC. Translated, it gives CAITPGTSGGTSQETQYF.

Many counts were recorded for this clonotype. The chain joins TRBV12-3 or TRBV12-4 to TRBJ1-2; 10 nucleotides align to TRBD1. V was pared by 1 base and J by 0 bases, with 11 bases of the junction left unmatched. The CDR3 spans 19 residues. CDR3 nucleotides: TGTGCCAGCAGTTTAGGAGGCCGGGACAGGGGATTCACTAACTATGGCTACACCTTC. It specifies CASSLGGRDRGFTNYGYTF.

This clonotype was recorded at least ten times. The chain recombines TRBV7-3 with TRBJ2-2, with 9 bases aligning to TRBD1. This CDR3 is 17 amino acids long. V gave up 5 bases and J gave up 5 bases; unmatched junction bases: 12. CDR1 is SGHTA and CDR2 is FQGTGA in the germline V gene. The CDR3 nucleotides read TGTGCCAGCAGCCCTCACCCGGGACAGGGTGGGACCGGGGAGCTGTTTTTT. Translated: CASSPHPGQGGTGELFF.

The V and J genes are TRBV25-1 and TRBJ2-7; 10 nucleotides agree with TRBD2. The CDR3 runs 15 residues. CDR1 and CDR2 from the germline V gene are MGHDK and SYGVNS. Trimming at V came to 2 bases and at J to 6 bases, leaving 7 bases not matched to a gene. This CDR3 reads CASSEHSGGASEQYF. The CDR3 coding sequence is TGTGCCAGCAGTGAACACAGCGGGGGGGCGAGCGAGCAGTACTTC.

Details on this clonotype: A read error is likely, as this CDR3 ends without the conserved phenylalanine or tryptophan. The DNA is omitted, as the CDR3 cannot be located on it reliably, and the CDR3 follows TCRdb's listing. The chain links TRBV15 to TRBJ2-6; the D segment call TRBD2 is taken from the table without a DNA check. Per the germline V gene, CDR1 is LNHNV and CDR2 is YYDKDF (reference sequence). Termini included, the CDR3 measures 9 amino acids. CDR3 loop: CAPSRDGLG.

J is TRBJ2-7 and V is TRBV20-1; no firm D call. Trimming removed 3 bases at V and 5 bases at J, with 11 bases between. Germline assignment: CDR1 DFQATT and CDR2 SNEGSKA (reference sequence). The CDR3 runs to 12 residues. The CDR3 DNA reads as TGCAGTGCTAGGGGGTCGTTAGACGAGCAGTACTTC. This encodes CSARGSLDEQYF.

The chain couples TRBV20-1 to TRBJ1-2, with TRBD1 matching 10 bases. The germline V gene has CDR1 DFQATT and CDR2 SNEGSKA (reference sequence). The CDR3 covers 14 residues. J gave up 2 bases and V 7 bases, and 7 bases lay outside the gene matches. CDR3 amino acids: CSEAGQGLNYGYTF. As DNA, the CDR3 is TGCAGTGAGGCGGGACAGGGGCTCAACTATGGCTACACCTTC.

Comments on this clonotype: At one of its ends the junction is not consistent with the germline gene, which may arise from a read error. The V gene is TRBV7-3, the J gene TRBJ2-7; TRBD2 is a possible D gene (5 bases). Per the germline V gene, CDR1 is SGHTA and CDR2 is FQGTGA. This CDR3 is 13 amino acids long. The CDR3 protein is CASSPRGIGELYF. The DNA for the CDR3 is TGTGCCAGCAGCCCCAGAGGAATCGGGGAGCTGTACTTC.

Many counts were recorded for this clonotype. The CDR3 DNA follows: TGTGCCAGCAGTCCTCCTAACTACGAGCAGTACTTC. It specifies CASSPPNYEQYF. V is TRBV28 and J is TRBJ2-7, with no clear D. The CDR3 loop spans 12 amino acids. The V gene lost 5 bases and the J gene lost 3 bases, with 8 bases spanning the gap. Germline CDR1 MDHEN, CDR2 SYDVKM.

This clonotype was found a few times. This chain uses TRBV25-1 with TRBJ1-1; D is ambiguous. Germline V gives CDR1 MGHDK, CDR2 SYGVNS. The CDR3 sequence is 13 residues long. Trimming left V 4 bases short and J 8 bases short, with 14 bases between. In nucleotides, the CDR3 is TGTGCCAGCAGTGGCCGCCCGGCCACCGAAGCTTTCTTT. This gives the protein CASSGRPATEAFF.

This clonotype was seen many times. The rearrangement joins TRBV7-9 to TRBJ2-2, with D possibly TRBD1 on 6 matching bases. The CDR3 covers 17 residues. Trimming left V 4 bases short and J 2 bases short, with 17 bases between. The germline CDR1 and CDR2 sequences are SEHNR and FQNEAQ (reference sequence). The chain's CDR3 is CASSSQATGPNTGELFF. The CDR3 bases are TGTGCCAGCAGCTCACAGGCAACAGGGCCCAACACCGGGGAGCTGTTTTTT.

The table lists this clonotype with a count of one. As DNA, the CDR3 is TGTGCCAGCAAATACCGCGAGACCCAGTACTTC. It yields the protein CASKYRETQYF. The chain uses TRBV12-3 or TRBV12-4 and TRBJ2-5; D ambiguous. The CDR3 consists of 11 residues. V lost 7 bases, J lost 5 bases, and 8 bases lay in between.

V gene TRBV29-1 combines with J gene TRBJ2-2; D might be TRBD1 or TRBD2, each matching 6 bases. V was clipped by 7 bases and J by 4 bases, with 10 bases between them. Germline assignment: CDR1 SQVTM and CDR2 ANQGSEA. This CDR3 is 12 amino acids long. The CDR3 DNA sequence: TGCAGCGGGGGGGCGAGCACCGGGGAGCTGTTTTTT. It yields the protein CSGGASTGELFF.

The CDR3 sequence: CASSLAGYYTGELFF. CDR3 nucleotide sequence: TGTGCCAGCAGTTTGGCAGGTTACTACACCGGGGAGCTGTTTTTT. The chain combines TRBV28 with TRBJ2-2; D gene ambiguous. The CDR3 consists of 15 residues. Trimming cost V 3 bases and J 3 bases, with 11 bases left between them. Germline V CDR1 and CDR2: MDHEN, SYDVKM.

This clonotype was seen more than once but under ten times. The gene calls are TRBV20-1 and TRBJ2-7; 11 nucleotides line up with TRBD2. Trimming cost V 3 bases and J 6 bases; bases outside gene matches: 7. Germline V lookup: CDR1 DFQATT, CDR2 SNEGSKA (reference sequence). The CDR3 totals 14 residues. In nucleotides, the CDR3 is TGCAGTGCTAGCGTGAGGACTAGCGGGTTCGAGCAGTACTTC. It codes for CSASVRTSGFEQYF.

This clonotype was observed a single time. The DNA for the CDR3 is TGTGCCACCAGCAGCCCGGAGCCGAACACTGAAGCTTTCTTT. As protein: CATSSPEPNTEAFF. This chain links TRBV24-1 with TRBJ1-1; D gene uncertain. Germline V gene lookup returns CDR1 KGHDR and CDR2 SFDVKD. This CDR3 is 14 amino acids long. Trimming cost V 7 bases and J 1 base, with 12 bases left between them.

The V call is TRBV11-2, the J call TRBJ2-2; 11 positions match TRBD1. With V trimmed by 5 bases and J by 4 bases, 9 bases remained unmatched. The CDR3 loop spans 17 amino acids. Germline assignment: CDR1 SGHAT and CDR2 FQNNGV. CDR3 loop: CASSSWTGGRVTGELFF. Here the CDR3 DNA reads TGTGCCAGCAGCAGCTGGACAGGGGGCAGGGTCACCGGGGAGCTGTTTTTT.

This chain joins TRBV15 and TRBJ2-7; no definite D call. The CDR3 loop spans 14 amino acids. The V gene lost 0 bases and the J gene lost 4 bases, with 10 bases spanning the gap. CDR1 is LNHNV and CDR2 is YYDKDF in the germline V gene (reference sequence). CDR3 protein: CATSRELTGYEQYF. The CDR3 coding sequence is TGTGCCACCAGCAGAGAACTAACCGGATACGAGCAGTACTTC.

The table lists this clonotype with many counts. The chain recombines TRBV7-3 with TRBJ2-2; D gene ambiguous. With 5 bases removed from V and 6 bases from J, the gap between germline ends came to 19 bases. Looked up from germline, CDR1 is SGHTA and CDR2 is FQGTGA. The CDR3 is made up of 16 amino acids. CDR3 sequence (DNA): TGTGCCAGCAGCGAAATCCAGTCCTGGGCCCCCGGGGAGCTGTTTTTT. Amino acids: CASSEIQSWAPGELFF.

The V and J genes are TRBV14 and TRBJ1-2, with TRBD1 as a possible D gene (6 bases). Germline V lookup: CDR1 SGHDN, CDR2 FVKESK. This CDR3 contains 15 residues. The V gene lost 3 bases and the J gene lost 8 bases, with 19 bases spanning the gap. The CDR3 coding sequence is TGTGCCAGCAGCCAGCTTACAGGGCTATTTGACGGCTACACCTTC. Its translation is CASSQLTGLFDGYTF.

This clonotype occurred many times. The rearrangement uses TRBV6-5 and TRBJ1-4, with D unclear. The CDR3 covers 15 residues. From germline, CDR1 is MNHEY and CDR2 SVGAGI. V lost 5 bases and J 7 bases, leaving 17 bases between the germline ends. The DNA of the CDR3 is TGTGCCAGCAGTCGCGGAAGCGAGTGGGGTGAAAAACTGTTTTTT. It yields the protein CASSRGSEWGEKLFF.

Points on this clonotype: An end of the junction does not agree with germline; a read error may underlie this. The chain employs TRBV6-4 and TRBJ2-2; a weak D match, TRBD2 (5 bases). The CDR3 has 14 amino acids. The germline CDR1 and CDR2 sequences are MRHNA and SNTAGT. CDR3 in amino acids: CASSQKPGTGELVF. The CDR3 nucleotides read TGTGCGAGCAGCCAAAAACCAGGCACCGGGGAGCTGGTTTTT.

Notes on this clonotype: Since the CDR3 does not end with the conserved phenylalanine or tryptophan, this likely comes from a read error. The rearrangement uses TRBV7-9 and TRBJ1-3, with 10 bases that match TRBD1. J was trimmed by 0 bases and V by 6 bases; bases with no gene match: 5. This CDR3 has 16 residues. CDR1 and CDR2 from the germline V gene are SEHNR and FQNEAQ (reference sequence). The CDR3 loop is CASSTRDRGSGNTIYL. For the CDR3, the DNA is TGTGCCAGCAGTACCCGGGACAGGGGCTCTGGAAACACCATATATTTA.

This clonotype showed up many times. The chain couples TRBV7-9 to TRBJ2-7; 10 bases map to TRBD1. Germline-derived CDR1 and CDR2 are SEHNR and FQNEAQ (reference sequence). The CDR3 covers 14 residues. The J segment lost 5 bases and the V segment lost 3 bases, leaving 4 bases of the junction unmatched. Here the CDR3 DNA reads TGTGCCAGCAGCTTCGGGACAGGGGACCACGAGCAGTACTTC. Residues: CASSFGTGDHEQYF.